This T cell receptor (beta chain) came from a study of T cells in Graves' hyperthyroidism and ophthalmopathy. Germline V lookup: CDR1 SEHNR, CDR2 FQNEAQ (reference sequence). The ends were cut back, 4 bases at V and 6 bases at J, with 16 bases in the middle. The CDR3 has 15 residues. The definition of stable Graves' hyperthyroidism was no ophthalmopathy progression within 18 months. Lactation, pregnancy, other autoimmune disease or uncontrolled infection led to exclusion of patients. This clonotype occurred many times. Its specificity is not known. TCR beta CDR3 regions were amplified from RNA. A first-round RT-PCR of the TCR CDR3 used the HTBI primer set. MiXCR, applied by TCRdb to the multiplex PCR reads, yields one record per CDR3 protein. Here the sample spans some 200,000 distinct CDR3 sequences, 15% to 20% being singletons. Regarding the study as a whole: Among clonotypes expanded in thyroid above 0.001, most were also found in blood.

The chain carries TRBV7-9 and TRBJ1-3; D ambiguous. The sample taken for sequencing was blood. This receptor was taken from a man over 45 with Graves' hyperthyroidism. The CDR3 DNA follows: TGTGCCAGCAGCTCCAGCTATAACGAGGAAAACACCATATATTTT. Translating gives CASSSSYNEENTIYF.